Listed here is a single TCR beta chain. Sequencing used immunoSEQ multiplex PCR; TCRdb keeps in-frame clones, though not all of them. Altogether approximately 80,000 clones are present, around 69% being singletons, with the ten largest covering more than 15%. The sample comes from a study of blood T cell repertoires in COVID-19. About the research overall: Collection of acute and convalescent COVID-19 samples took place in the United States, Italy and Spain.

The clonotype comes from a man in his 70s with active or convalescent COVID-19. Sequencing used peripheral blood.

The CDR3 loop is CASSQETGEGTQYF. CDR3 nucleotides: TGTGCCAGCAGCCAAGAAACGGGGGAGGGGACCCAGTACTTC. The chain combines TRBV3-1 (or the pseudogene TRBV3-2) with TRBJ2-5, with 7 bases that match TRBD2. Germline-derived CDR1 and CDR2 are LGHDT and YNNKEL (reference sequence). This CDR3 has 14 residues. V lost 0 bases, J lost 7 bases, and 5 bases stayed unmatched.